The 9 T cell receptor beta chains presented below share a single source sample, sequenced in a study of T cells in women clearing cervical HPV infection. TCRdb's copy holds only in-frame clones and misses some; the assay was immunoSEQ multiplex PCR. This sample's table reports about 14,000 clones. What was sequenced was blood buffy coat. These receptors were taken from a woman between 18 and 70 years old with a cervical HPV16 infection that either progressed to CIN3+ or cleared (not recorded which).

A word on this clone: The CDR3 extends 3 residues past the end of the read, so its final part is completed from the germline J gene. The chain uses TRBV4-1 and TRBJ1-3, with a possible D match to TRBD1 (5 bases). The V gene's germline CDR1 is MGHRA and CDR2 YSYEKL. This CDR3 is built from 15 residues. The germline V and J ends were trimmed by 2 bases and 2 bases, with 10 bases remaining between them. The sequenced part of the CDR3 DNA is TGCGCCAGCAGCCAACAGGGAAATCCTGGAAACACC. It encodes CASSQQGNPGNT. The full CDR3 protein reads CASSQQGNPGNTIYF.

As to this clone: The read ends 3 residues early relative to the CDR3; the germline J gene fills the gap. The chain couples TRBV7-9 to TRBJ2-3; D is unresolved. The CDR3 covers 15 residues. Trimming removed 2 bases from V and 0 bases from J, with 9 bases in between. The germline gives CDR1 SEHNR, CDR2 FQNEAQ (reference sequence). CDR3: CASSLSFRSTDTQYF. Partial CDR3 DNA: TGTGCCAGCAGCTTATCCTTTCGGAGCACAGATACG.

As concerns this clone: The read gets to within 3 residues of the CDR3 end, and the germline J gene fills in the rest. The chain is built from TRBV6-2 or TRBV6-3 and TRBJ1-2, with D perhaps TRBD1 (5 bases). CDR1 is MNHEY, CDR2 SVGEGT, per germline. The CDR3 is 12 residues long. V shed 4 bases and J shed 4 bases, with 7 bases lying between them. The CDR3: CASSSDSYGYTF. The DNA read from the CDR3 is TGTGCCAGCAGTTCCGACAGCTATGGC.

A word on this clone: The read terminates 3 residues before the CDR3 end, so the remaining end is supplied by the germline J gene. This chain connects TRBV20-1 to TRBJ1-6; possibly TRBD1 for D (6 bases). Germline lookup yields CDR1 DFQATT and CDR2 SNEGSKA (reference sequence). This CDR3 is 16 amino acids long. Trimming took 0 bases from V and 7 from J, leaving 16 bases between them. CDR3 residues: CSARDGLTGRNSPLHF. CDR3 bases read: TGCAGTGCTAGAGATGGATTAACAGGGCGGAATTCACCC.

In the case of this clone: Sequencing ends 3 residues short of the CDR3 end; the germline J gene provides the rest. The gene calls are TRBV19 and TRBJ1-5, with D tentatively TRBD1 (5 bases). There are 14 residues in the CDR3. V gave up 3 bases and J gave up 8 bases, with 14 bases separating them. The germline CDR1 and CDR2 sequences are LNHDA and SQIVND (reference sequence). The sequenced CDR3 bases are TGTGCCAGTAGTATCCGACAGATAGAAAAGCCC. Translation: CASSIRQIEKP. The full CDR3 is CASSIRQIEKPQHF.

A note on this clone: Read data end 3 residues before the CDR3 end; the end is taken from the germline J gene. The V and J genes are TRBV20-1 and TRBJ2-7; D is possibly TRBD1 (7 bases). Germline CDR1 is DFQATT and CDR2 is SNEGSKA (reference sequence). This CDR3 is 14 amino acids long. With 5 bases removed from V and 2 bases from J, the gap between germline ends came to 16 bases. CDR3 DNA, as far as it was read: TGCAGTGCTGGCGGGACAGTTGCGACCTACGAG. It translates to CSAGGTVATYE. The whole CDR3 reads CSAGGTVATYEQYF.

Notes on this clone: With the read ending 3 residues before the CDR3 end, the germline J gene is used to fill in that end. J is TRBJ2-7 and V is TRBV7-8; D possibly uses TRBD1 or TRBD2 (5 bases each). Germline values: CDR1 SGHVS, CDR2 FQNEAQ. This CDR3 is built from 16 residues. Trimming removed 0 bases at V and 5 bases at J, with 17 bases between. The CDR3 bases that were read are TGTGCCAGCAGCTTAGCGCTTTTATATAGGGGAGACGAG. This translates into CASSLALLYRGDE. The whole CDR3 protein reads CASSLALLYRGDEQYF.

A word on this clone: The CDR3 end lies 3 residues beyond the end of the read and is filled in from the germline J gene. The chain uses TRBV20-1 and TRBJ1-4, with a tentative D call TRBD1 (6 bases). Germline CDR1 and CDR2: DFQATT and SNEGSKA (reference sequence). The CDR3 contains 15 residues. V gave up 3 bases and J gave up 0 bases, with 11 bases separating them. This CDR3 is CSARRTAATNEKLFF. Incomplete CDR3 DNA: TGCAGTGCTAGGCGGACAGCTGCAACTAATGAAAAA.

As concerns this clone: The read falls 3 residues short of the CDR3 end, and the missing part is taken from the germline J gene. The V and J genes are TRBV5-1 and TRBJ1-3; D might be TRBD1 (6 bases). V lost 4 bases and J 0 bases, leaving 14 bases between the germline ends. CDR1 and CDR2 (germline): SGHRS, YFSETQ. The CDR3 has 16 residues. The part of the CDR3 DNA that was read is TGCGCCAGCAGCCCCCGGGACACTACCTCTGGAAACACC. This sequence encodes CASSPRDTTSGNT. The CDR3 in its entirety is CASSPRDTTSGNTIYF.